This T cell receptor (beta chain) was captured by sequencing in a study of blood T cell repertoires in COVID-19. Whole-study context: COVID-19 samples from acute and convalescent phases originated in the United States, Italy and Spain. In each case, the material was cDNA or gDNA derived from T cells, B-cell-depleted T cells, or PBMCs.

Details on this clone: Sequence at one end of the junction differs from germline and may be a read error.

TCRdb's table, derived via immunoSEQ multiplex PCR, lists solely in-frame clones and lacks some. The sample includes over 100,000 clones, 80% of them seen just once. This clonotype was obtained from a human donor in a cohort sampled during active or convalescent COVID-19. Sequenced input: peripheral blood.

The CDR3 DNA reads as TGTGCCACCAGTCCCGGGACAGGGGCTGAAGCTTTCTTT. It specifies CATSPGTGAEAFF. The rearrangement links TRBV10-3 to TRBJ1-1, with TRBD1 identical over 10 bases. Germline V gives CDR1 ENHRY, CDR2 SYGVKD. The CDR3 runs to 13 residues.